This T cell receptor (beta chain) was sequenced in a study of T cells after yellow fever vaccination. Study background: Researchers used SMART-Seq v4 Ultra Low Input to prepare fractions that had low cell numbers.

Study-wide results and limits: Faster peaking, at day 5 versus 15, marked a secondary response that was weaker.

Using its own MiXCR run on the 5' RACE reads, TCRdb lists one record per CDR3 protein. This sample has 400,000 to 650,000 distinct CDR3 sequences, with about a fifth found just once. Notes on this clonotype: What it recognizes is unknown.

The length of the CDR3 is 16 residues. Trimming took 8 bases from V and 0 from J, leaving 20 bases between them. The chain carries TRBV12-3 or TRBV12-4 and TRBJ2-7, with D tentatively TRBD2 (5 bases). Sequencing was performed on PBMCs, taken less than 25 days after the first yellow fever vaccination. This TCR was sampled from a man between 18 and 29 years old who received the YFV17D yellow fever vaccine. The CDR3, as DNA: TGTGCCAGCGGTAGATATAACGCTGGGAGCTCCTACGAGCAGTACTTC. Translation gives CASGRYNAGSSYEQYF.